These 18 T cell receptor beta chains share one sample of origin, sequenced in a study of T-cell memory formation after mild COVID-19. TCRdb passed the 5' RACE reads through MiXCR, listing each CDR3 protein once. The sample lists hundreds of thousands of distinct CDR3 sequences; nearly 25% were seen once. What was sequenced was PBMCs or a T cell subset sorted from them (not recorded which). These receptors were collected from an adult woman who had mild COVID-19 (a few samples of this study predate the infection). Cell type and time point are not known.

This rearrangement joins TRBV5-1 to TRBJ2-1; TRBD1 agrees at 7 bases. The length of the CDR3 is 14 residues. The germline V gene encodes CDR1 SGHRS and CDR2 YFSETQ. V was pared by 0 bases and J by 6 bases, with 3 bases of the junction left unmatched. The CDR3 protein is CASSLGGTVNEQFF. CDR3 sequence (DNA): TGCGCCAGCAGCTTGGGGGGGACAGTCAATGAGCAGTTCTTC.

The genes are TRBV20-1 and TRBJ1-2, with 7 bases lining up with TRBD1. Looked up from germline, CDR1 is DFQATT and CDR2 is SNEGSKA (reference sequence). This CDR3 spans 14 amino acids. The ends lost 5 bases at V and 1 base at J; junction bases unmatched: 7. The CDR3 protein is CSAGQTGSNYGYTF. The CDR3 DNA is TGCAGTGCTGGCCAGACAGGGAGTAACTATGGCTACACCTTC.

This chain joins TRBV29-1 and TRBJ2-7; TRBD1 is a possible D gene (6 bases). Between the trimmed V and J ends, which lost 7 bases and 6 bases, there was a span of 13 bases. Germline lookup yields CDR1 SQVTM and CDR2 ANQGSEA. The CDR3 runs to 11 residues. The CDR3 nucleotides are TGCAGCGGTCAACAGGGCGCCGAGCAGTACTTC. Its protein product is CSGQQGAEQYF.

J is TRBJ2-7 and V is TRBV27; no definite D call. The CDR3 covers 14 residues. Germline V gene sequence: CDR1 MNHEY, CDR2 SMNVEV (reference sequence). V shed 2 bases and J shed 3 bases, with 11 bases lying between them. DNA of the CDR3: TGTGCCAGCAGTTTAATCACAGCGATCTACGAGCAGTACTTC. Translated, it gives CASSLITAIYEQYF.

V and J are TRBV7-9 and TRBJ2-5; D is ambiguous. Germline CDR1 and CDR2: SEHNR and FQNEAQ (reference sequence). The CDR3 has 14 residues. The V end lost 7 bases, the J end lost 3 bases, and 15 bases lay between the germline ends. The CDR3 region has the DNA TGTGCCAGCACCCAGGTCGCGCGCGAAGAGACCCAGTACTTC. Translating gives CASTQVAREETQYF.

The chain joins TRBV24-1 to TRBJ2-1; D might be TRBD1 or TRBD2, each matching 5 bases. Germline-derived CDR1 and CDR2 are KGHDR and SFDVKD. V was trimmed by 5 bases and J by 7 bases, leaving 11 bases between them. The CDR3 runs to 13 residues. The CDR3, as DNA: TGTGCCACCAGTGCGAGGGGATCGAATGAGCAGTTCTTC. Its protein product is CATSARGSNEQFF.

CDR3 coding DNA: TGTGCCACCAGGGTGGCTAGCGGGAGGGCCTGGAGAACAGATACGCAGTATTTT. Its translation: CATRVASGRAWRTDTQYF. The chain combines TRBV24-1 with TRBJ2-3, with 12 bases identical to TRBD2. Germline V gene sequence: CDR1 KGHDR, CDR2 SFDVKD. The CDR3 totals 18 residues. V trimming: 7 bases; J trimming: 3 bases; junction bases outside the gene matches: 13.

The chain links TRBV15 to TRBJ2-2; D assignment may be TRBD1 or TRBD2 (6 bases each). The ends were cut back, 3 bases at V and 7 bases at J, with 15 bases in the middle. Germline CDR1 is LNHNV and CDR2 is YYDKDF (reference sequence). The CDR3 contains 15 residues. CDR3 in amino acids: CATSRDRGVSGELFF. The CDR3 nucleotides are TGTGCCACCAGCAGGGATAGGGGGGTCAGCGGGGAGCTGTTTTTT. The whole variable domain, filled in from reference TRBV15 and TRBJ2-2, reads DAMVIQNPRYQVTQFGKPVTLSCSQTLNHNVMYWYQQKSSQAPKLLFHYYDKDFNNEADTPDNFQSRRPNTSFCFLDIRSPGLGDTAMYLCATSRDRGVSGELFFGEGSRLTVL.

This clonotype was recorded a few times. This CDR3 reads CASTGGGVNGYTF. CDR3 coding DNA: TGTGCCAGCACCGGAGGGGGTGTGAATGGCTACACCTTC. The rearrangement joins TRBV7-2 to TRBJ1-2; the D gene is possibly TRBD1 (6 bases). Trimming took off 7 bases at V and 6 bases at J, with 15 bases between the two ends. CDR3 length: 13 residues. The germline CDR1 and CDR2 sequences are SGHTA and FQGNSA.

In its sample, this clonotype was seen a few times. In nucleotides, the CDR3 is TGTGCCAGTAGGCGGCGGGAGACCTGGGGGGAGCAGTACTTC. It is translated as CASRRRETWGEQYF. This chain links TRBV19 with TRBJ2-7, with 7 bases that match TRBD2. CDR3 length: 14 residues. From germline, CDR1 is LNHDA and CDR2 SQIVND (reference sequence). Trimming at V came to 6 bases and at J to 7 bases, leaving 12 bases not matched to a gene.

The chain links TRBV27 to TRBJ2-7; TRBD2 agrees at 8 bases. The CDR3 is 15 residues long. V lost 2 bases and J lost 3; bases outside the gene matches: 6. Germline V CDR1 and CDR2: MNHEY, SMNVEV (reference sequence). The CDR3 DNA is TGTGCCAGCAGTTTAAGCACGGGACTAGGCTACGAGCAGTACTTC. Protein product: CASSLSTGLGYEQYF.

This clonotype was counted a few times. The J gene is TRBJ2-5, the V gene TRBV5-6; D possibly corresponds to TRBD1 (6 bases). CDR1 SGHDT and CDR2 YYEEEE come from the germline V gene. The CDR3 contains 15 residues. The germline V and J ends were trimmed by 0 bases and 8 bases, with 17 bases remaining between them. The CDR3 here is CASSLVRQAGRTQYF. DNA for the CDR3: TGTGCCAGCAGCTTGGTTCGACAGGCCGGTAGAACCCAGTACTTC.

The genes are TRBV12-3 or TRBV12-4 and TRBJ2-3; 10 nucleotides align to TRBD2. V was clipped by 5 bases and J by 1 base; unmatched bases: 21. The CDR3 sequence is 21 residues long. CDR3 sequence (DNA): TGTGCCAGCAGTCCACCTGAGACTAGCGGGCGGGGTCGGATTGGCACAGATACGCAGTATTTT. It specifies CASSPPETSGRGRIGTDTQYF.

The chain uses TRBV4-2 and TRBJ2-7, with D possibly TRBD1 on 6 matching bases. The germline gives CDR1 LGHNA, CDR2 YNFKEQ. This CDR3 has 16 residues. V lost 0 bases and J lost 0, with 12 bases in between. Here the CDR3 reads CASSQDRAGVSYEQYF. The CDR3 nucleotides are TGTGCCAGCAGCCAAGACCGCGCAGGGGTCTCCTACGAGCAGTACTTC.

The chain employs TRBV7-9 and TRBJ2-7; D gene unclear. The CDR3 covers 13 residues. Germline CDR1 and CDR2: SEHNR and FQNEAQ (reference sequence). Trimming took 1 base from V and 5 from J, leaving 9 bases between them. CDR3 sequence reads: CASSLVQTHEQYF. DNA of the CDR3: TGTGCCAGCAGCTTAGTACAGACGCACGAGCAGTACTTC.

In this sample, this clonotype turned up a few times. CDR3 DNA: TGCGCCAGCAGCTTGGTCGGTTCAGCGGCCCCCACAGATACGCAGTATTTT. Translation: CASSLVGSAAPTDTQYF. The V gene is TRBV5-1, the J gene TRBJ2-3; TRBD2 is a possible D gene (5 bases). Deletions cut 0 bases from V and 2 bases from J, with 16 bases between. Per the germline V gene, CDR1 is SGHRS and CDR2 is YFSETQ. The CDR3 consists of 17 residues.

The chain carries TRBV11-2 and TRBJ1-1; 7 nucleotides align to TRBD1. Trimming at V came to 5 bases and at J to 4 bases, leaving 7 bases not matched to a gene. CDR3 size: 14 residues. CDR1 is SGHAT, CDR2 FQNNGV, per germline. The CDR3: CASSPTGFGTEAFF. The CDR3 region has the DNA TGTGCCAGCAGCCCGACAGGGTTCGGCACTGAAGCTTTCTTT.

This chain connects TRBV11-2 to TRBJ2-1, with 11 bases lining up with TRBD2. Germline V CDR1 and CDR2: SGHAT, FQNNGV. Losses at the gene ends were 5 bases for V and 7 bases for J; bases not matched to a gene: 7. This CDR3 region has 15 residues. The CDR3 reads CASSALTSGVNEQFF. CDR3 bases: TGTGCCAGCAGCGCACTGACTAGCGGGGTAAATGAGCAGTTCTTC. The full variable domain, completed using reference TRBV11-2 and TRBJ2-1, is EAGVAQSPRYKIIEKRQSVAFWCNPISGHATLYWYQQILGQGPKLLIQFQNNGVVDDSQLPKDRFSAERLKGVDSTLKIQPAKLEDSAVYLCASSALTSGVNEQFFGPGTRLTVL.